This T cell receptor (beta chain) was identified during a study of beta chain features in type 1 diabetes. Whole-study context: In age, gender and cell yields, patients were similar to healthy donors.

To note about this clone: Its antigen remains unknown.

CD45RO/CCR7/CD25/CD127/CD95/CD27 staining was used to isolate CD4+ naive, central memory, regulatory and stem cell-like memory cells by sorting. Purities over 98% were achieved in all sorted populations. Study results and limitations: Whether TCRB rearrangement is influenced by HLA type went unresolved here. A moderate, significant TCRB CDR3 shortening appeared in type 1 diabetes across four CD4+ subsets.

Reverse transcribing all isolated RNA meant expressed TCRB transcripts were sequenced. Measured with immunoSEQ multiplex PCR; TCRdb has only the in-frame clones, and not every one. This sample has roughly 300,000 clones, with roughly 9% found just once. Sequenced material: central memory CD4+ T cells from blood. The clonotype originates from a man aged 25 to 45 with type 1 diabetes.

This CDR3 reads CASSFTAGELFF. The DNA for the CDR3 is TGTGCCAGCAGTTTTACGGCCGGGGAGCTGTTTTTT. The genes are TRBV6-5 and TRBJ2-2, with D unresolved. The CDR3 is 12 residues long. Trimming took off 4 bases at V and 6 bases at J, with 6 bases between the two ends. Germline CDR1 is MNHEY and CDR2 is SVGAGI.